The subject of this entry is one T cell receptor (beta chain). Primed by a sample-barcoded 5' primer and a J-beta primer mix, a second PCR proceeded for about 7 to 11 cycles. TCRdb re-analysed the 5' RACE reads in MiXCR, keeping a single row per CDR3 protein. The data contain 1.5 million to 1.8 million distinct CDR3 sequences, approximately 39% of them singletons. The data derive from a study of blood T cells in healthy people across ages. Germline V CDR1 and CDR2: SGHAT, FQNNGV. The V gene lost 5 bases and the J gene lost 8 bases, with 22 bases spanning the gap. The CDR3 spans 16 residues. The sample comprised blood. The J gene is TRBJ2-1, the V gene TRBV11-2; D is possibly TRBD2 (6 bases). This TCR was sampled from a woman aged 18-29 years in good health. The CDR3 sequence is CASSPLKGGAVYEQFF. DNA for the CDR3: TGTGCCAGCAGCCCCCTCAAAGGCGGGGCCGTCTATGAGCAGTTCTTC.